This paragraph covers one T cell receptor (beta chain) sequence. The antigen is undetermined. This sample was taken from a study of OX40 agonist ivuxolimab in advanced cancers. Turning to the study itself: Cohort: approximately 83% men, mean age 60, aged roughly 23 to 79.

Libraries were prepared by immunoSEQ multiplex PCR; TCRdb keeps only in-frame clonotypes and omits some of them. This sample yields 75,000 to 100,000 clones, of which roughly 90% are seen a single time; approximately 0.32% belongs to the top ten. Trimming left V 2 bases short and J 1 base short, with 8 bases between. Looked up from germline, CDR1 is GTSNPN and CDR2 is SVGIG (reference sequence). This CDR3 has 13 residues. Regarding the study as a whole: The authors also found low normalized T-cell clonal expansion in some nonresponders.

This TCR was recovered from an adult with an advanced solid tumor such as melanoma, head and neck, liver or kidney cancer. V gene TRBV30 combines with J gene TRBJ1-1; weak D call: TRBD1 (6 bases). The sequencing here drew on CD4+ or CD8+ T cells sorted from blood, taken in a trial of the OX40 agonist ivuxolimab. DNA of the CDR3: TGTGCCTGGAGTAGGGGGGGGAACACTGAAGCTTTCTTT. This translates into CAWSRGGNTEAFF.